This entry is about one T cell receptor beta chain. It lacks a known antigen. No base-level quality is on record; no much larger clone is a single base apart. Sequencing was carried out with an Illumina HiSeq 1500. Using fastp at Q25 and MiXCR, TCRdb reprocessed the public reads and kept productive beta chains. Rows are combined by CDR3 protein, so each entry shows the most common genes and DNA. The sample contains some 680,000 distinct CDR3 sequences, about 40% of them found a single time. The biggest ten clones account for around 2.6% of the sample. This entry belongs to a study of T cell repertoires in cytomegalovirus infection (dated by TCRdb to about 2019). A note on the overall study: Because public TCR beta signatures pointed to carriage of CMV infection together with the matching HLA type, the HLA type of each donor mattered for the analysis. Results and caveats for the whole study, not just this receptor: The ex vivo response was dominated by HLA-C-restricted CMV-specific TCR beta clonotypes, which also provided the single most frequent clonotype in two of eight donors. In both this cohort and an independent roughly 360-donor cohort, the cumulative frequency of public TCR beta family members distinguished carriers of CMV infection plus the relevant HLA type.

Its CDR3 holds 11 amino acids, cysteine through phenylalanine. Of all the DNA, just the CDR3 is kept, 33 bases in frame from base 1. From a lookup of the germline V gene (reference sequence), CDR1 and CDR2 are MNHEY and SMNVEV. The trim is 4 bases for V and 11 bases for J, with a gap of 9 bases between the germline ends. The receptor comes from a human donor in good health (CMV status not recorded). Some clones in this sample may be carry-over from other donors' samples. Source material: PBMCs. Rearrangement joined TRBV27 to TRBJ2-4; possibly the D gene is TRBD2, per 5 matching bases. The CDR3 reads as follows: CASSSGIFQYF. The sequence in DNA is TGTGCCAGCAGTTCGGGGATTTTTCAGTACTTC.